This entry concerns a single T cell receptor beta chain. This sample stems from a study of T cell responses to AZD1222 COVID-19 vaccine. The assay was immunoSEQ multiplex PCR, and TCRdb's table has in-frame clones only and misses some. Here the sample spans about 120,000 clones, roughly 90% being singletons. The input for sequencing was peripheral blood, taken 28 days after the second dose of the MenACWY control vaccine. This clonotype was sampled from an adult who received the MenACWY meningococcal vaccine as a control.

In DNA form, the CDR3 reads TGTGCCAGCTCAACCGGGACGGTCGGCCAGCCCCAGCATTTT. Amino acid sequence: CASSTGTVGQPQHF. This chain links TRBV18 with TRBJ1-5; D may be TRBD1 (5 bases). Germline lookup yields CDR1 KGHSH and CDR2 LQKENI. V was trimmed by 5 bases and J by 7 bases, leaving 15 bases between them. The CDR3 covers 14 residues.